This TCR beta chain was sequenced during a study of cytomegalovirus exposure and HLA in healthy donors. Study findings and constraints: The records held CMV serostatus as the only immune exposure information. There were around 160 TCR beta chains listed as cytomegalovirus-associated. Later, an analysis showed that TCR beta chains associated with HLA were more clonally expanded than others that were equally common.

PCR was performed using 60 Vbeta and 13 Jbeta primers. The repertoire was sequenced with immunoSEQ multiplex PCR; TCRdb's copy has only in-frame clones and lacks some. The sample shows roughly 180,000 clones, about four fifths of them seen only once. Concerning this clone: Its antigen remains unidentified.

Germline CDR1 and CDR2: MDHEN and SYDVKM. The V end lost 5 bases, the J end lost 11 bases, and 18 bases lay between the germline ends. This CDR3 has 13 residues. Input material: PBMCs. The sequence derives from a boy aged 10-17 years in good health and CMV-seronegative. This chain joins TRBV28 and TRBJ2-5; tentatively, D is TRBD1 (6 bases). CDR3 sequence: CASSTGQPQTQYF. CDR3 bases: TGTGCCAGCAGTACAGGACAGCCGCAAACGCAGTACTTC.